This T cell receptor (beta chain) was recovered during a study of siplizumab effects on memory and regulatory T cells. Comment on this clone: As yet, its antigen is unknown.

The J segment lost 2 bases and the V segment lost 2 bases, leaving 2 bases of the junction unmatched. Germline-derived CDR1 and CDR2 are SGHRS and YFSETQ. There are 16 residues in the CDR3. In a few donor pairs, unstimulated naive, memory, effector memory and TEMRA subsets were sequenced. Study results and limitations: Siplizumab brought about a significant reduction in alloreactive sequences traceable to unstimulated CD4+ memory cells. Naive T cells seemed more diverse than memory cells; they also seemed major alloresponse contributors.

Sequencing of each sample assayed around 9.9 x 10^4 TCR templates. This table comes from immunoSEQ multiplex PCR, and its TCRdb copy is limited to in-frame clones, with some not included. Here the sample spans some 100,000 clones, roughly 96% being singletons. This TCR was recovered from a human donor in good health. Sequenced material: naive CD4+ T cells sorted from blood. V gene TRBV5-1 combines with J gene TRBJ2-3, with 13 bases matching TRBD2. Here the CDR3 DNA reads TGCGCCAGCAGCTTACTAGCGGGGGGGCCCACAGATACGCAGTATTTT. This codes for CASSLLAGGPTDTQYF.